The 15 T cell receptor beta chains listed next were all sequenced from one sample in a study of blood T cells in healthy people across ages. It was with a sample-barcoded 5' primer and a J-beta primer mix that a second PCR of roughly 7 to 12 cycles was run. TCRdb passed the 5' RACE reads through MiXCR, listing each CDR3 protein once. The table has around 690,000 distinct CDR3 sequences, about 53% seen once. The sample was blood. The receptors derive from a man in his sixties in good health.

This clonotype was found many times. V gene TRBV5-1 combines with J gene TRBJ2-5; 7 bases fit TRBD2. Germline trimming cut 3 bases from V and 5 bases from J; bases unmatched to any gene: 13. CDR3 length equals 16 residues. Germline V gene lookup returns CDR1 SGHRS and CDR2 YFSETQ. DNA of the CDR3: TGCGCCAGCAGCTCCTACGGCTTTGCGGGGGATGAGACCCAGTACTTC. Amino acid sequence: CASSSYGFAGDETQYF.

The chain links TRBV29-1 to TRBJ1-1, with D hard to call. In germline, CDR1 is SQVTM, CDR2 ANQGSEA. This CDR3 is 11 amino acids long. Trimming stripped 6 bases from V and 6 bases from J, with 11 bases between. Here the CDR3 reads CSVEETPEAFF. CDR3 in DNA: TGCAGCGTGGAGGAGACTCCTGAAGCTTTCTTT.

The rearrangement joins TRBV12-3 or TRBV12-4 to TRBJ1-5; no firm D call. This CDR3 is built from 14 residues. V gave up 6 bases and J gave up 7 bases, with 16 bases separating them. The CDR3 nucleotides read TGTGCCAGCAGGGGGTCGGGGTGGGAGCAGCCCCAGCATTTT. Protein product: CASRGSGWEQPQHF.

V gene TRBV12-5 combines with J gene TRBJ1-2; no firm D call. CDR1 LGHNT and CDR2 FRNRAP come from the germline V gene. Trimming left V 0 bases short and J 7 bases short, with 15 bases between. This CDR3 contains 15 residues. CDR3 sequence: CASGLVRVSGRGYTF. CDR3 nucleotides: TGTGCTAGTGGTTTGGTACGGGTTTCGGGTCGTGGCTACACCTTC.

The V gene is TRBV9, the J gene TRBJ2-1; 9 bases line up with TRBD2. The V and J ends lost 3 bases and 9 bases, in that order; junction bases with no gene match: 16. This CDR3 comprises 17 residues. Germline CDR1 reads SGDLS; CDR2 reads YYNGEE. The CDR3 DNA reads TGTGCCAGCAGCGGGCTGATTGCGGGGGGGTACGTGGGTGAGCAGTTCTTC. This encodes CASSGLIAGGYVGEQFF.

The V and J genes are TRBV20-1 and TRBJ2-1, with 8 positions matching TRBD2. CDR3 length: 15 residues. In germline, CDR1 is DFQATT, CDR2 SNEGSKA (reference sequence). The trim removed 1 base at V and 3 bases at J, leaving 5 bases unmatched. Here the CDR3 reads CSARVAGGNYNEQFF. As DNA, the CDR3 is TGCAGTGCTAGAGTGGCGGGGGGAAACTACAATGAGCAGTTCTTC.

The chain carries TRBV7-2 and TRBJ2-1; either TRBD1 or TRBD2 may fit D (5 bases each). This CDR3 contains 13 residues. Germline V gives CDR1 SGHTA, CDR2 FQGNSA. The V gene lost 4 bases and the J gene lost 7 bases, with 11 bases spanning the gap. CDR3 protein: CASSSRWGNEQFF. CDR3 nucleotide sequence: TGTGCCAGCAGCTCTCGCTGGGGGAATGAGCAGTTCTTC.

This clonotype turned up a few times. This sequence joins TRBV5-1 and TRBJ2-1; 12 bases agree with TRBD2. The CDR3 has 17 amino acids. Germline V gene data show CDR1 as SGHRS and CDR2 as YFSETQ. The ends lost 2 bases at V and 3 bases at J; junction bases unmatched: 6. The DNA for the CDR3 is TGCGCCAGCAGCTTCGGGACTAGCGGGTTTAACTACAATGAGCAGTTCTTC. This codes for CASSFGTSGFNYNEQFF.

V usage is TRBV20-1 and J usage is TRBJ2-2; D may correspond to TRBD1 or TRBD2 (5 bases each). This CDR3 contains 14 residues. Looked up from germline, CDR1 is DFQATT and CDR2 is SNEGSKA (reference sequence). Trimming took 1 base from V and 4 from J, leaving 10 bases between them. This chain's CDR3 is CSARAGAGTGELFF. The CDR3 DNA follows: TGCAGTGCTAGAGCCGGGGCGGGCACCGGGGAGCTGTTTTTT.

The chain uses TRBV20-1 and TRBJ2-1; D is uncertain. The length of the CDR3 is 12 residues. Germline values: CDR1 DFQATT, CDR2 SNEGSKA (reference sequence). The V gene lost 3 bases and the J gene lost 9 bases, with 12 bases spanning the gap. CDR3 in amino acids: CSARVVAAEQFF. The CDR3 DNA follows: TGCAGTGCTAGGGTCGTGGCCGCTGAGCAGTTCTTC.

This sequence joins TRBV7-2 and TRBJ2-1, with D possibly TRBD1 on 6 matching bases. Germline values: CDR1 SGHTA, CDR2 FQGNSA. V was shortened by 2 bases and J by 4 bases, with 12 bases between the two germline ends. CDR3 length: 15 amino acids. In nucleotides, the CDR3 is TGTGCCAGCAGCTTACTGGGGGCGAGGTACAATGAGCAGTTCTTC. It codes for CASSLLGARYNEQFF.

V is TRBV5-1 and J is TRBJ2-3; D is possibly TRBD1 or TRBD2 (5 bases each). The germline V gene encodes CDR1 SGHRS and CDR2 YFSETQ. The CDR3 totals 16 residues. V was shortened by 3 bases and J by 0 bases, with 14 bases between the two germline ends. CDR3 residues: CASSSGGSPSTDTQYF. The CDR3 DNA sequence: TGCGCCAGCAGCTCTGGGGGTTCCCCTAGCACAGATACGCAGTATTTT.

This chain joins TRBV7-9 and TRBJ2-7, with TRBD1 identical over 10 bases. Losses at the gene ends were 0 bases for V and 7 bases for J; bases not matched to a gene: 9. Germline CDR1 is SEHNR and CDR2 is FQNEAQ (reference sequence). This CDR3 spans 16 amino acids. CDR3 sequence reads: CASSLAGDRGLWEQYF. The CDR3 region has the DNA TGTGCCAGCAGCTTAGCCGGGGACAGGGGACTGTGGGAGCAGTACTTC.

The CDR3 nucleotides are TGCAGTGCTACGACAGGGGATAACTATGGCTACACCTTC. Translated, it gives CSATTGDNYGYTF. This chain joins TRBV20-1 and TRBJ1-2; 8 bases align to TRBD1. CDR1 is DFQATT, CDR2 SNEGSKA, per germline (reference sequence). Trimming took 4 bases from V and 1 from J; bases not matched to a gene: 2. The CDR3 is 13 amino acids.

As for this clonotype: One junction end disagrees with the germline gene, perhaps due to a read error. This chain uses TRBV20-1 with TRBJ2-7, with 10 bases aligning to TRBD1. Per the germline V gene, CDR1 is DFQATT and CDR2 is SNEGSKA (reference sequence). CDR3 length equals 13 residues. CDR3 nucleotides: TGCAATGCTAGGACAGGGGGGACCTACGAGCAGTACTTC. Protein product: CNARTGGTYEQYF.